Listed below are T cell receptor beta chains from one sample, sequenced in a study of shared clonotypes between healthy human individuals. Clones were sequenced by immunoSEQ multiplex PCR, and TCRdb holds only the in-frame ones, with some missing. The sample holds some 1.4 million clones, more than 95% seen once. The sequencing input was naive CD4+ T cells sorted from blood. The receptor source for this set is a man aged 25 to 45 in good health. Each CDR3 is given with its conserved first and last residue. The order of the fields is D gene, V gene, J gene, clone size, CDR3 DNA, CDR3 protein. The D gene is left open where the match is weak. Only part of the rows carry a size: once, few, many, or a class if the clone is expanded.

D gene: .
V gene: TRBV5-1
J gene: TRBJ1-5
clone size: .
CDR3 DNA: TGCGCCAGCAGCTTCCGGGGCGGCAATCAGCCCCAGCATTTT
CDR3 protein: CASSFRGGNQPQHF

D gene: .
V gene: TRBV18
J gene: TRBJ2-3
clone size: .
CDR3 DNA: TGTGCCAGCTCACCAAACCCCGGGAATCAAGCAGATACGCAGTATTTT
CDR3 protein: CASSPNPGNQADTQYF

D gene: TRBD2
V gene: TRBV4-1
J gene: TRBJ2-4
clone size: .
CDR3 DNA: TGCGCCAGCAGCCAAGACGGGACTAGCAGGGTCTCCGAAAACATTCAGTACTTC
CDR3 protein: CASSQDGTSRVSENIQYF

D gene: TRBD1
V gene: TRBV4-3
J gene: TRBJ1-1
clone size: .
CDR3 DNA: TGCGCCAGCAGCCAACGGGACAGGGTGGTGACTGAAGCTTTCTTT
CDR3 protein: CASSQRDRVVTEAFF

D gene: .
V gene: TRBV5-4
J gene: TRBJ1-3
clone size: .
CDR3 DNA: TGTGCCAGCAGCGACAGGACAGTGGACACCATATATTTT
CDR3 protein: CASSDRTVDTIYF

D gene: .
V gene: TRBV29-1
J gene: TRBJ1-2
clone size: .
CDR3 DNA: TGCAGCGTTGAAGATGGCCCCACCTTAAGTGGCTACACCTTC
CDR3 protein: CSVEDGPTLSGYTF

D gene: TRBD1
V gene: TRBV18
J gene: TRBJ2-5
clone size: .
CDR3 DNA: TGTGCCAGCTCCAAGGACAGGGGACAAGAGACCCAGTACTTC
CDR3 protein: CASSKDRGQETQYF

D gene: .
V gene: TRBV11-2
J gene: TRBJ2-1
clone size: .
CDR3 DNA: TGTGCCAGCAGCCAAGATCTCTACGGTGAGCAGTTCTTC
CDR3 protein: CASSQDLYGEQFF

D gene: .
V gene: TRBV29-1
J gene: TRBJ2-3
clone size: .
CDR3 DNA: TGCAGCGCAAAGAGGGACGGATTCACAGATACGCAGTATTTT
CDR3 protein: CSAKRDGFTDTQYF

D gene: .
V gene: TRBV7-8
J gene: TRBJ2-7
clone size: .
CDR3 DNA: TGTGCCAGCAGCTTAGATTTCACCCGCTCCTACGAGCAGTACTTC
CDR3 protein: CASSLDFTRSYEQYF

D gene: TRBD2
V gene: TRBV5-4
J gene: TRBJ2-7
clone size: .
CDR3 DNA: TGTGCCAGCAGCTTAGCTAGCGGGAAGACATACGAGCAGTACTTC
CDR3 protein: CASSLASGKTYEQYF

D gene: .
V gene: TRBV11-1
J gene: TRBJ2-5
clone size: .
CDR3 DNA: TGTGCCAGCAACCCGCGCCGAGACAGAAGTCAAGAGACCCAGTACTTC
CDR3 protein: CASNPRRDRSQETQYF

D gene: .
V gene: TRBV11-2
J gene: TRBJ1-1
clone size: .
CDR3 DNA: TGTGCCAGCAGCTTCAACAGGGTCACTGAAGCTTTCTTT
CDR3 protein: CASSFNRVTEAFF

D gene: TRBD1
V gene: TRBV19
J gene: TRBJ1-4
clone size: .
CDR3 DNA: TGTGCCAGTAGTCAGACAGGGGCTGGGGAAAAACTGTTTTTT
CDR3 protein: CASSQTGAGEKLFF

D gene: .
V gene: TRBV11-2
J gene: TRBJ2-7
clone size: .
CDR3 DNA: TGTGCCACCTTGGACGGTTCCTACGAGCAGTACTTC
CDR3 protein: CATLDGSYEQYF

D gene: .
V gene: TRBV7-2
J gene: TRBJ2-7
clone size: .
CDR3 DNA: TGTGCCAGCAGCCCCGCCGGGGGGCGTGCCCACGAGCAGTACTTC
CDR3 protein: CASSPAGGRAHEQYF

D gene: .
V gene: TRBV5-4
J gene: TRBJ2-7
clone size: .
CDR3 DNA: TGTGCCAGCAGCTTAGGGGGTGGGGACCACGAGCAGTACTTC
CDR3 protein: CASSLGGGDHEQYF

D gene: .
V gene: TRBV18
J gene: TRBJ1-1
clone size: .
CDR3 DNA: TGTGCCAGCTCACCTCTGGACCCGTCTGAAGCTTTCTTT
CDR3 protein: CASSPLDPSEAFF

D gene: .
V gene: TRBV11-2
J gene: TRBJ1-2
clone size: .
CDR3 DNA: TGTGCCAGCAGCAAGGGGGGGTATGGCTACACCTTC
CDR3 protein: CASSKGGYGYTF

D gene: .
V gene: TRBV5-4
J gene: TRBJ2-5
clone size: .
CDR3 DNA: TGTGCCAGCAGCATAGGGGTTCTGGAGACCCAGTACTTC
CDR3 protein: CASSIGVLETQYF

D gene: .
V gene: TRBV7-2
J gene: TRBJ1-2
clone size: .
CDR3 DNA: TGTGCCAGCCCCTCGACAAGACTTTATGGCTACACCTTC
CDR3 protein: CASPSTRLYGYTF

D gene: TRBD2
V gene: TRBV10-1
J gene: TRBJ2-3
clone size: .
CDR3 DNA: TGCGCCAGCAGTGAGGCCGACAGCGCGGGGGTTGGTACGCAGTATTTT
CDR3 protein: CASSEADSAGVGTQYF

D gene: TRBD2
V gene: TRBV5-4
J gene: TRBJ2-5
clone size: .
CDR3 DNA: TGTGCCAGCAGCTTGGGGCTAGCGGGAGATCTGGAGACCCAGTACTTC
CDR3 protein: CASSLGLAGDLETQYF

D gene: .
V gene: TRBV18
J gene: TRBJ2-5
clone size: .
CDR3 DNA: TGTGCCAGCTCACCTTTTGTTCGAGGGACCGAAGAGACCCAGTACTTC
CDR3 protein: CASSPFVRGTEETQYF

D gene: TRBD2
V gene: TRBV15
J gene: TRBJ2-3
clone size: .
CDR3 DNA: TGTGCCACCAGCAGTTTAGCGGGAGCAGTCACAGATACGCAGTATTTT
CDR3 protein: CATSSLAGAVTDTQYF

D gene: TRBD2
V gene: TRBV7-8
J gene: TRBJ2-5
clone size: .
CDR3 DNA: TGTGCCAGCAGCGCCCGAGCGGGAGCGGAGACCCAGTACTTC
CDR3 protein: CASSARAGAETQYF

D gene: .
V gene: TRBV14
J gene: TRBJ2-3
clone size: .
CDR3 DNA: TGTGCCAGCAGCCCTTTCCCGGATACGCAGTATTTT
CDR3 protein: CASSPFPDTQYF

D gene: .
V gene: TRBV5-4
J gene: TRBJ2-7
clone size: .
CDR3 DNA: TGTGCCAGCAGCTTGGATTTAGCGACCTCCTACGAGCAGTACTTC
CDR3 protein: CASSLDLATSYEQYF

D gene: TRBD2
V gene: TRBV5-5
J gene: TRBJ2-7
clone size: .
CDR3 DNA: TGTGCCAGCAAGATAGCGGGGTACTACGAGCAGTACTTC
CDR3 protein: CASKIAGYYEQYF

D gene: .
V gene: TRBV19
J gene: TRBJ1-1
clone size: .
CDR3 DNA: TGTGCCAGTAGCCCCAGGAGTTCCAACACTGAAGCTTTCTTT
CDR3 protein: CASSPRSSNTEAFF

D gene: .
V gene: TRBV2
J gene: TRBJ2-3
clone size: .
CDR3 DNA: TGTGCCAGCAGTGGAATGGCAGATACGCAGTATTTT
CDR3 protein: CASSGMADTQYF

D gene: .
V gene: TRBV19
J gene: TRBJ2-2
clone size: few
CDR3 DNA: TGTGCCAGTAGTATGAACACCGGGGAGCTGTTTTTT
CDR3 protein: CASSMNTGELFF

D gene: .
V gene: TRBV18
J gene: TRBJ1-3
clone size: once
CDR3 DNA: TGTGCCAGCTCACCATCCTCACCGGACAGAGGAAACACCATATATTTT
CDR3 protein: CASSPSSPDRGNTIYF

D gene: TRBD1
V gene: TRBV15
J gene: TRBJ2-5
clone size: .
CDR3 DNA: TGTGCCACCAGCCAACGGACAGGGTGGGGAGAGACCCAGTACTTC
CDR3 protein: CATSQRTGWGETQYF

D gene: TRBD2
V gene: TRBV6-4
J gene: TRBJ2-3
clone size: .
CDR3 DNA: TGTGCCAGCAGTCCATCGTCTAGCGGGAGGGCAGATACGCAGTATTTT
CDR3 protein: CASSPSSSGRADTQYF

D gene: .
V gene: TRBV7-9
J gene: TRBJ2-5
clone size: .
CDR3 DNA: TGTGCCAGCAGCCGGGGATACCAAGAGACCCAGTACTTC
CDR3 protein: CASSRGYQETQYF